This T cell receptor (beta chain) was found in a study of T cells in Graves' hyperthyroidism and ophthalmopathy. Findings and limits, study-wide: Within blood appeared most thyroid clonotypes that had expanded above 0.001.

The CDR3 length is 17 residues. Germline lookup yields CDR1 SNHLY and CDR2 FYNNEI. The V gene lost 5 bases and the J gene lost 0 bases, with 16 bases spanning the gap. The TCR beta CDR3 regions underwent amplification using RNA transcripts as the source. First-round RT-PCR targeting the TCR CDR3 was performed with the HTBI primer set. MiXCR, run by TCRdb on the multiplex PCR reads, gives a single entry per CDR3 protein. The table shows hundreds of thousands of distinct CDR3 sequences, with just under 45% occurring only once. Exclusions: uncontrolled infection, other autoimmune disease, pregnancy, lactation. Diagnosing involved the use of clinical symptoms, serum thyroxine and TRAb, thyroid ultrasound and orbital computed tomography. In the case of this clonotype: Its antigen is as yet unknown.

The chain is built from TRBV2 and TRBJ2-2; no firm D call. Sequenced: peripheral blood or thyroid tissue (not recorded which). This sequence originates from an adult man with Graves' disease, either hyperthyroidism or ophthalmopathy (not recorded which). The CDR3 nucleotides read TGTGCCAGCAGTTACCGTCCGGTCATACCGAACACCGGGGAGCTGTTTTTT. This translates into CASSYRPVIPNTGELFF.